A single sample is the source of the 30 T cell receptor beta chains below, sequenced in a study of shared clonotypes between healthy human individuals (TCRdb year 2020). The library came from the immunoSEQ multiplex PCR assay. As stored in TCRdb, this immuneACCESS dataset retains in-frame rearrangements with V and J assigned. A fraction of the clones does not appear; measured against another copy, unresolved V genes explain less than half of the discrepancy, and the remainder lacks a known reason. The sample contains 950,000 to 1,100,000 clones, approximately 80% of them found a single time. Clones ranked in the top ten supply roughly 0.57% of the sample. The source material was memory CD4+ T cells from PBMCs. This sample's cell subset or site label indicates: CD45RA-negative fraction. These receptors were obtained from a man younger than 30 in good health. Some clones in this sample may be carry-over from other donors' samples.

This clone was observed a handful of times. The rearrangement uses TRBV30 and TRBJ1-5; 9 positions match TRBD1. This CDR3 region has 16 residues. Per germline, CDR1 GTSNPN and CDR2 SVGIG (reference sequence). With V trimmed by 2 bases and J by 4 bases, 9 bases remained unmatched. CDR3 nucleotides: TGTGCCTGGAGTCCTTTGGGGACAGGGACTAATCAGCCCCAGCATTTT. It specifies CAWSPLGTGTNQPQHF. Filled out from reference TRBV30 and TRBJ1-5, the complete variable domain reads SQTIHQWPATLVQPVGSPLSLECTVEGTSNPNLYWYRQAAGRGLQLLFYSVGIGQISSEVPQNLSASRPQDRQFILSSKKLLLSDSGFYLCAWSPLGTGTNQPQHFGDGTRLSIL.

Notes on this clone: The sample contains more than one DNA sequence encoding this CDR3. CDR3 sequence: CASSDRNQPQHF. CDR3 bases: TGTGCCAGCAGTGACAGAAATCAGCCCCAGCATTTT. V is TRBV2 and J is TRBJ1-5; D not certain. Trimming took 3 bases from V and 4 from J, leaving 4 bases between them. The CDR3 has 12 amino acids. The germline CDR1 and CDR2 sequences are SNHLY and FYNNEI.

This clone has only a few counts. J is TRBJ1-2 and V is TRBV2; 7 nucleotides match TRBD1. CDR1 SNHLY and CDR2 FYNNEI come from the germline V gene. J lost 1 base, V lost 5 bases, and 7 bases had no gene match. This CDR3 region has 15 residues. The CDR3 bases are TGTGCCAGCAGTCCCGACAGGGCGGTTAACTATGGCTACACCTTC. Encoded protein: CASSPDRAVNYGYTF.

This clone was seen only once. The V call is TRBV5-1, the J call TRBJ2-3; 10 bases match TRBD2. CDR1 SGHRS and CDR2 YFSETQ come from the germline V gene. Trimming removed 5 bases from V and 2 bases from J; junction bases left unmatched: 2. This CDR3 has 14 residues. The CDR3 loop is CASRLAGTTDTQYF. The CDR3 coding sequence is TGCGCCAGCAGACTAGCGGGAACCACAGATACGCAGTATTTT.

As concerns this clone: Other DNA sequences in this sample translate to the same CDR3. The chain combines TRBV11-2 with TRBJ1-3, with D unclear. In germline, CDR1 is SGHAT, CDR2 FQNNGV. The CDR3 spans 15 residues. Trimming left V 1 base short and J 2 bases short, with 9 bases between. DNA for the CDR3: TGTGCCAGCAGCTTAGTGCGGGGTCCTGGAAACACCATATATTTT. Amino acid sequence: CASSLVRGPGNTIYF.

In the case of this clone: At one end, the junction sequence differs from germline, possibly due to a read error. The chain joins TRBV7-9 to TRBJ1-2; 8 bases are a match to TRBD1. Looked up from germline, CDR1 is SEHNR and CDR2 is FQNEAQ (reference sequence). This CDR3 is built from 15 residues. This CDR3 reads CASSLRTGPKYGYTF. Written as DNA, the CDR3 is TGTGCCAGCAGCCTACGGACAGGGCCTAAGTATGGCTACACCTTC.

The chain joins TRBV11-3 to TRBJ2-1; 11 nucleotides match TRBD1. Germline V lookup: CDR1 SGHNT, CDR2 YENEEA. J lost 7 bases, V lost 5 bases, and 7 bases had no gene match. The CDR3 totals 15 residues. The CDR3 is CASSGTGGSWNEQFF. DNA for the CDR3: TGTGCCAGCAGCGGGACAGGGGGGTCGTGGAATGAGCAGTTCTTC.

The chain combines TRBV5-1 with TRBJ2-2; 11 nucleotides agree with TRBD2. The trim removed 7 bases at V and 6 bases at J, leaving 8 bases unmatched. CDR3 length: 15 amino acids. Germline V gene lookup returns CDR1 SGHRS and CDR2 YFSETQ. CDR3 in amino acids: CASRELAGAPGELFF. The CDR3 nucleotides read TGCGCCAGCCGGGAACTAGCGGGAGCCCCCGGGGAGCTGTTTTTT.

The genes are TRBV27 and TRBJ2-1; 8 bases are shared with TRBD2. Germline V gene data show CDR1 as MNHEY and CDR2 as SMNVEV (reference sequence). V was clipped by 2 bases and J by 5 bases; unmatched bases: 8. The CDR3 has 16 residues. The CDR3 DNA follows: TGTGCCAGCAGTTTAGGCGGGACTAGGGTACACAATGAGCAGTTCTTC. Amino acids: CASSLGGTRVHNEQFF.

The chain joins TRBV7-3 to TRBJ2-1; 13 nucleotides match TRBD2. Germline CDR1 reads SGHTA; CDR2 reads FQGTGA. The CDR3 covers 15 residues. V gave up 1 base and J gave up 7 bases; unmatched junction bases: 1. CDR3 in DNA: TGTGCCAGCAGCTTAAGGGGACTAGCGGGAAATGAGCAGTTCTTC. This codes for CASSLRGLAGNEQFF.

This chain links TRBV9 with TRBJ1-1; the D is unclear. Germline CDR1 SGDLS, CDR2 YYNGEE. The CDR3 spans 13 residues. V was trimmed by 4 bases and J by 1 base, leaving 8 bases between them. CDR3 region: CASSFDTNTEAFF. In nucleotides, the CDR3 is TGTGCCAGCAGCTTCGATACGAACACTGAAGCTTTCTTT.

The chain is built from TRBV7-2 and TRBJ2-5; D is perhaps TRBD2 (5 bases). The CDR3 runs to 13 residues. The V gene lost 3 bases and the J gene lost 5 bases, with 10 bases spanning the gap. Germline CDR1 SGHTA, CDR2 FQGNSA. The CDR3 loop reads CASSLTIMETQYF. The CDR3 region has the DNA TGTGCCAGCAGCTTGACTATAATGGAGACCCAGTACTTC.

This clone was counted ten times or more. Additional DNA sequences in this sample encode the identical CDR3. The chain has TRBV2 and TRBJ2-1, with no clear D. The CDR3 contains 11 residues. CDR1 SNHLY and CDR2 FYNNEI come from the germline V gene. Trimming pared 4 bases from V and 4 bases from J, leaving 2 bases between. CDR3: CASSAYNEQFF. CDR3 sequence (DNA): TGTGCCAGCAGTGCTTACAATGAGCAGTTCTTC.

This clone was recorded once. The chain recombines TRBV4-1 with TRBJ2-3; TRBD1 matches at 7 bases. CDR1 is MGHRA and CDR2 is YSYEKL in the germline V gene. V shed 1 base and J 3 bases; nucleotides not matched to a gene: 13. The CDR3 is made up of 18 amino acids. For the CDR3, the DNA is TGCGCCAGCAGCCAAGTCCGGTTACGGACAGGAGGTACAGATACGCAGTATTTT. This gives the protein CASSQVRLRTGGTDTQYF.

CDR3 DNA sequence: TGTGCCAGCAGTCCGACAGCCGGTTATGGCTACACCTTC. It codes for CASSPTAGYGYTF. The J gene is TRBJ1-2, the V gene TRBV28, with a tentative D call TRBD1 (5 bases). Germline CDR1 is MDHEN and CDR2 is SYDVKM. This CDR3 contains 13 residues. V lost 5 bases, J lost 5 bases, and 12 bases lay in between.

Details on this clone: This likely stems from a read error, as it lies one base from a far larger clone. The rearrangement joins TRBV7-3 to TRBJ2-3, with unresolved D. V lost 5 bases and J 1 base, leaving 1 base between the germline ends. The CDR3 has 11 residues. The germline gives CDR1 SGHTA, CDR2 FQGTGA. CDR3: CASSRTDTQYF. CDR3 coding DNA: TGTGCCAGCAGCCGCACAGATACGCAGTATTTT.

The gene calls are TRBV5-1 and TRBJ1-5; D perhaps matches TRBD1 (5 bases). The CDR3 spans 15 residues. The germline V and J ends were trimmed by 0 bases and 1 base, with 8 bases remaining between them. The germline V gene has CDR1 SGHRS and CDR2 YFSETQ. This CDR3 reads CASSLAAGSNQPQHF. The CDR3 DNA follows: TGCGCCAGCAGCTTGGCGGCAGGGAGCAATCAGCCCCAGCATTTT.

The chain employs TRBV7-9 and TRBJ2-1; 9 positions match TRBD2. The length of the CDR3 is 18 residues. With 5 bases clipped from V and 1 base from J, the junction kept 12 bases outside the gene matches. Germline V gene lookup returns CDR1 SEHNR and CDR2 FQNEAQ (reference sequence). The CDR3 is CASSPGFSAGGSYNEQFF. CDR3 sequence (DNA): TGTGCCAGCAGCCCAGGGTTCTCGGCGGGAGGGTCCTACAATGAGCAGTTCTTC.

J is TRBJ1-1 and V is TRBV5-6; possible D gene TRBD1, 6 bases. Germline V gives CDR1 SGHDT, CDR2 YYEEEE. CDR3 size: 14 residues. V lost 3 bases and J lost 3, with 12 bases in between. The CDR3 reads CASSSLDRHTEAFF. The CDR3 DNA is TGTGCCAGCAGCTCCCTCGACAGGCACACTGAAGCTTTCTTT.

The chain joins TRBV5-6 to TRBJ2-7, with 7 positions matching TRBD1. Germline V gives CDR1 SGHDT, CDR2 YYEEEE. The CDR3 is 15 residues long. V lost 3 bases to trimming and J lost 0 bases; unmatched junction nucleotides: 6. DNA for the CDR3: TGTGCCAGCAGCTACTACAGGGGCGTCTCCTACGAGCAGTACTTC. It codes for CASSYYRGVSYEQYF.

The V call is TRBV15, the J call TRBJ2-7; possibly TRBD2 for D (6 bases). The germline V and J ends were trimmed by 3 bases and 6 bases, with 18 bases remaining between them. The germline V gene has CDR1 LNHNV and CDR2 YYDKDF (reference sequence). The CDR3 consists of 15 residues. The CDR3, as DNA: TGTGCCACCAGCAGGGGAGGTGGACAACAGAGCGAGCAGTACTTC. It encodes CATSRGGGQQSEQYF. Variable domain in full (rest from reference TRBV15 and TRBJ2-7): DAMVIQNPRYQVTQFGKPVTLSCSQTLNHNVMYWYQQKSSQAPKLLFHYYDKDFNNEADTPDNFQSRRPNTSFCFLDIRSPGLGDTAMYLCATSRGGGQQSEQYFGPGTRLTVT.

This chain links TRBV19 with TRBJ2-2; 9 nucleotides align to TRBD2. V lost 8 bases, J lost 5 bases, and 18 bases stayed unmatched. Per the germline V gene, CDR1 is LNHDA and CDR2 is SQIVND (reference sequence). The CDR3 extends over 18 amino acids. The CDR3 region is CASGISRIRTSETGELFF. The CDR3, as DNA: TGTGCCAGTGGAATCTCACGTATCAGGACTAGCGAAACCGGGGAGCTGTTTTTT.

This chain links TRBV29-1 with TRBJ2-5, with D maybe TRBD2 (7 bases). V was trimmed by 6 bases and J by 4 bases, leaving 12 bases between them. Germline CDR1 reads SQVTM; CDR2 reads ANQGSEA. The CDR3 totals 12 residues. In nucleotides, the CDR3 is TGCAGCGTCGGGGGGCGTTCAGAGACCCAGTACTTC. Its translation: CSVGGRSETQYF.

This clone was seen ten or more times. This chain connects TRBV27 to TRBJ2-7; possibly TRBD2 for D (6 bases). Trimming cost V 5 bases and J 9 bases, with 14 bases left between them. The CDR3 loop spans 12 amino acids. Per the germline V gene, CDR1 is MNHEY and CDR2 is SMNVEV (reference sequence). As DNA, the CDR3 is TGTGCCAGCAGTCCGCTGCGGGGTTTGCAGTACTTC. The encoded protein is CASSPLRGLQYF.

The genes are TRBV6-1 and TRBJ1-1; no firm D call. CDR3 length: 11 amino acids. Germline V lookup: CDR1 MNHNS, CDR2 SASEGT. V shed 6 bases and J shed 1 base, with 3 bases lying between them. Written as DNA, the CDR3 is TGTGCCAGCAGCTCGAACACTGAAGCTTTCTTT. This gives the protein CASSSNTEAFF.

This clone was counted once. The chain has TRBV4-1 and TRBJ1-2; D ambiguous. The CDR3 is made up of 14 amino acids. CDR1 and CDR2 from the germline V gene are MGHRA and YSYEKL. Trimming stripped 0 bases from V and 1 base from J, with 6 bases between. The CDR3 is CASSQDRLNYGYTF. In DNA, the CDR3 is TGCGCCAGCAGCCAAGACAGGCTTAACTATGGCTACACCTTC.

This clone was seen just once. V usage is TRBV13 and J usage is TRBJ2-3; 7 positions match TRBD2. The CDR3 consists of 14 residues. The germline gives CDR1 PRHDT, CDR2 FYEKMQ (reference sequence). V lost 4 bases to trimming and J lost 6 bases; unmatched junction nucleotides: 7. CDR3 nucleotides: TGTGCCAGCAGCTCTAGCGGAAATGGGGATACGCAGTATTTT. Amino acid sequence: CASSSSGNGDTQYF.

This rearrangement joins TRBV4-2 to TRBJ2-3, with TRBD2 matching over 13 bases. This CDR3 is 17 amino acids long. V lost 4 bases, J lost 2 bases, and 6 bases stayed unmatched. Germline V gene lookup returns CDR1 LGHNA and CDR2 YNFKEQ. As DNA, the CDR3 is TGTGCCAGCAGCCCTAGGGGACTAGCGGGATTCACAGATACGCAGTATTTT. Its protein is CASSPRGLAGFTDTQYF.

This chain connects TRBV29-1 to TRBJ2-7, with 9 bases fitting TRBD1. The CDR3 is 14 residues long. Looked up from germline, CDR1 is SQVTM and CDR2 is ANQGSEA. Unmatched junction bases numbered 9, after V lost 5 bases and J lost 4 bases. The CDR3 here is CSVKRGTGSYEQYF. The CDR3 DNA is TGCAGCGTTAAAAGGGGGACAGGGTCTTACGAGCAGTACTTC.

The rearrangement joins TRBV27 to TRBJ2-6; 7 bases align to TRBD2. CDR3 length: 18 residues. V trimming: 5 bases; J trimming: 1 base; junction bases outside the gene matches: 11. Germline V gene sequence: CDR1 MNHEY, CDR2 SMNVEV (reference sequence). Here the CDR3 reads CASSSGGGRGSGANVLTF. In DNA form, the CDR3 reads TGTGCCAGCAGTAGTGGGGGAGGGCGGGGTTCTGGGGCCAACGTCCTGACTTTC.